This T cell receptor (beta chain) was profiled in a study of beta chain features in type 1 diabetes. Notes on the study in general: Significant though moderate, a shortening of TCRB CDR3s appeared in all four CD4+ subsets of Type 1 diabetes patients. The VDJ junctions of type 1 diabetes patients carried fewer insertions and more deletions. A definitive answer on HLA type influencing TCRB rearrangement was not reached here. Naive, central memory and regulatory TCRB repertoires appeared more similar among patients than healthy donors.

As every portion of the isolated RNA was reverse transcribed, the sequencing read expressed TCRB transcripts. Sequencing used immunoSEQ multiplex PCR; TCRdb keeps in-frame clones, though not all of them. The table lists more than 55,000 clones, 40% to 60% of them singletons, with roughly 2.5% in the top ten. Of note for this clone: The antigen remains unidentified.

Isolation of CD4+ naive, central memory, regulatory and stem cell-like memory cells was achieved by sorting via CD45RO/CCR7/CD25/CD127/CD95/CD27. The CDR3 spans 13 residues. The germline CDR1 and CDR2 sequences are SGHTA and FQGNSA. V gave up 4 bases and J gave up 3 bases, with 9 bases separating them. The rearrangement uses TRBV7-2 and TRBJ1-1; D might be TRBD1 (5 bases). The sequence was collected from a woman aged 40 to 55 with type 1 diabetes. The source material was Tregs from blood. The CDR3 DNA is TGTGCCAGCAGCTCGCAGGGTGACACTGAAGCTTTCTTT. Its protein product is CASSSQGDTEAFF.